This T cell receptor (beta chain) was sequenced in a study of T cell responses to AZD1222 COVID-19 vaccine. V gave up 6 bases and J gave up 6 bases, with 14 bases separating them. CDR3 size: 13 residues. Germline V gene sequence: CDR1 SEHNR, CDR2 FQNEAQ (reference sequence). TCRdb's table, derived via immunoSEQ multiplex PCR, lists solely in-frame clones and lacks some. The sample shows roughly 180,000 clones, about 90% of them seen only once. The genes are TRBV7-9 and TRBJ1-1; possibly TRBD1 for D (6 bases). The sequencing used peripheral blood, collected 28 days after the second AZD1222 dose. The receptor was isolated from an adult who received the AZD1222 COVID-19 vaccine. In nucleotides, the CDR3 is TGTGCCAGCAGTTACTCAGGGGACCCTGAAGCTTTCTTT. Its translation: CASSYSGDPEAFF.